This TCR beta chain was sequenced for a study of CD8+ T cells in alopecia areata. On the study more broadly: Patients received oral tofacitinib, 5 to 10 mg twice daily, for moderate-to-severe alopecia areata. Study observations and caveats: Clonality in lesional scalp, especially alopecia totalis/universalis, exceeded that of normal scalp. A great number of expanded lesional clones endured in scalp and blood during tofacitinib. Scalp clonality dropped significantly under tofacitinib, as did expanded CD8+ top-100 clones.

The treatment denotes: oral pan-JAK inhibitor, 5-10 mg twice daily. Between the trimmed V and J ends, which lost 0 bases and 7 bases, there was a span of 10 bases. The CDR3 consists of 15 residues. Germline values: CDR1 MNHEY, CDR2 SMNVEV (reference sequence). A remark on this clone: Antigen specificity is unknown.

Sequencing relied on a cDNA template that was reverse transcribed from extracted RNA. Sequencing was performed with immunoSEQ multiplex PCR; in TCRdb, only in-frame clones are kept and a portion is missing. This sample has 180,000 or so clones, with 40% to 65% found just once. The gene calls are TRBV27 and TRBJ1-6; D unclear. This sequence originates from a human donor with alopecia areata. Sequenced material: CD8+ T cells sorted from blood, taken around week 54, from a patient treated with tofacitinib. The CDR3 is CASSLSLEGNSPLHF. CDR3 bases: TGTGCCAGCAGTTTATCTCTGGAGGGAAATTCACCCCTCCACTTT.